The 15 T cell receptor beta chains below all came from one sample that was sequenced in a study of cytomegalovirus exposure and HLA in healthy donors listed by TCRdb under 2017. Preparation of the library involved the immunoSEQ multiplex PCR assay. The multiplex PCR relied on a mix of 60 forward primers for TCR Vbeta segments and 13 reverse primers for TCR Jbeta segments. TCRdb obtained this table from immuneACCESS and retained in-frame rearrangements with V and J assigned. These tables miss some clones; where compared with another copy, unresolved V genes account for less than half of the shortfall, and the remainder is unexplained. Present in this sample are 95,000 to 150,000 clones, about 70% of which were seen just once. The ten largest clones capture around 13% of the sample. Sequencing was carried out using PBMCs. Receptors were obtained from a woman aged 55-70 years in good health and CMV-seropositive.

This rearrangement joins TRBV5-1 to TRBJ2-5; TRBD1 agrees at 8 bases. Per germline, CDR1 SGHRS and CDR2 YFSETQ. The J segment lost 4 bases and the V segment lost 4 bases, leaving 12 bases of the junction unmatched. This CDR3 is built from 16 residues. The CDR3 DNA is TGCGCCAGCAGCCCCCCTGGACAGGGTGGCCCAGAGACCCAGTACTTC. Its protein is CASSPPGQGGPETQYF.

CDR3 sequence: CASSLGSGTGGYEQYF. CDR3 in DNA: TGTGCCAGCAGCTTAGGGAGTGGGACAGGGGGCTACGAGCAGTACTTC. The chain carries TRBV7-2 and TRBJ2-7, with 11 bases aligning to TRBD1. Germline lookup yields CDR1 SGHTA and CDR2 FQGNSA. CDR3 length: 16 amino acids. V trimming: 1 base; J trimming: 3 bases; junction bases outside the gene matches: 5.

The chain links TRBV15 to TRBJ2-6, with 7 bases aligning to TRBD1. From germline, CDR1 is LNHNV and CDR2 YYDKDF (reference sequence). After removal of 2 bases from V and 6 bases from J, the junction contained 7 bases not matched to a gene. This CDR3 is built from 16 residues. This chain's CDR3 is CATSRSTGNVANVLTF. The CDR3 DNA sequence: TGTGCCACCAGCAGATCGACAGGGAATGTGGCCAACGTCCTGACTTTC.

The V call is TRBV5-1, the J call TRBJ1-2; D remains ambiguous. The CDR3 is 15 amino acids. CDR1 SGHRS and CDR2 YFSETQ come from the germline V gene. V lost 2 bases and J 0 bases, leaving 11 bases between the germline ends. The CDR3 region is CASSFRESPNYGYTF. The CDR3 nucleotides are TGCGCCAGCAGCTTCCGGGAGTCTCCTAACTATGGCTACACCTTC.

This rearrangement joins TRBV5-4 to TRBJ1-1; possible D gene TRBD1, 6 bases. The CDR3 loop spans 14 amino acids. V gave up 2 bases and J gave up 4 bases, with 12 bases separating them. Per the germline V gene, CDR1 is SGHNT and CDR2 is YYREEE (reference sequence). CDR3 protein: CASSLDEGGTEAFF. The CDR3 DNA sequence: TGTGCCAGCAGCTTAGACGAAGGGGGCACTGAAGCTTTCTTT.

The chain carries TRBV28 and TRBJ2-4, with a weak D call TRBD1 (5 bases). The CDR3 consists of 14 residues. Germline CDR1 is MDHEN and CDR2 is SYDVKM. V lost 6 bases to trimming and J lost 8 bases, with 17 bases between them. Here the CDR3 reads CASRTELPTDIQYF. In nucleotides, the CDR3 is TGTGCCAGCAGGACAGAGCTTCCTACGGACATTCAGTACTTC. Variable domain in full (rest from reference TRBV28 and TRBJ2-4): DVKVTQSSRYLVKRTGEKVFLECVQDMDHENMFWYRQDPGLGLRLIYFSYDVKMKEKGDIPEGYSVSREKKERFSLILESASTNQTSMYLCASRTELPTDIQYFGAGTRLSVL.

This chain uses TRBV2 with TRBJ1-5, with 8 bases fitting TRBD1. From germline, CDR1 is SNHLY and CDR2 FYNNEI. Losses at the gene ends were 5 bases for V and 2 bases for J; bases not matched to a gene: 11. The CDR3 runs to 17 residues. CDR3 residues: CASSRDRNGGGNQPQHF. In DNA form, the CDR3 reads TGTGCCAGCAGTCGGGACAGGAACGGCGGGGGCAATCAGCCCCAGCATTTT.

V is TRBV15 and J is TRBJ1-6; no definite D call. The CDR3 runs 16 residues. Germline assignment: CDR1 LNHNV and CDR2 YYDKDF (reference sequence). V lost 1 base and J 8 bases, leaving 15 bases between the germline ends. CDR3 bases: TGTGCCACCAGCAGAGGCAACATGGGCCCTTATTCACCCCTCCACTTT. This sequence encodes CATSRGNMGPYSPLHF.

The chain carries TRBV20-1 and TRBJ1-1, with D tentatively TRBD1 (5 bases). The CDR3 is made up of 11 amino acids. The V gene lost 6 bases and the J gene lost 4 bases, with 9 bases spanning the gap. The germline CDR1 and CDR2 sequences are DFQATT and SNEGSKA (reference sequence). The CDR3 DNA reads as TGCAGTGCCCAGGGATCCACTGAAGCTTTCTTT. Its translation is CSAQGSTEAFF.

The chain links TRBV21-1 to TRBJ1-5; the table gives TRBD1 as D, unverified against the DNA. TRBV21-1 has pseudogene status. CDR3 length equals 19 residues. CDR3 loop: CASRVLLWGTPYSNQPQHF. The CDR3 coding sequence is TGTGCCAGCAGAGTACTGCTATGGGGGACACCTTATAGCAATCAGCCCCAGCATTTT.

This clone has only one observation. This CDR3 is CASTVDGNTIYF. CDR3 DNA: TGTGCCAGCACTGTAGATGGAAACACCATATATTTT. The V gene is TRBV25-1, the J gene TRBJ1-3; D is undetermined. This CDR3 is 12 amino acids long. CDR1 MGHDK and CDR2 SYGVNS come from the germline V gene. V was clipped by 7 bases and J by 3 bases, with 7 bases between them.

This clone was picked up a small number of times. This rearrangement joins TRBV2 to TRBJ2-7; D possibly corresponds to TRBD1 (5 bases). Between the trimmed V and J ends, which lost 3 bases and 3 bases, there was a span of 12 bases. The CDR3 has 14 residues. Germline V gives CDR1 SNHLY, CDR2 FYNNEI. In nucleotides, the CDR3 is TGTGCCAGCAGTGACCAGGGCCCCCTCTACGAGCAGTACTTC. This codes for CASSDQGPLYEQYF.

CDR3 DNA sequence: TGTGCCAGCAGCTTTCTCAGGGAATGGAACACTGAAGCTTTCTTT. It is translated as CASSFLREWNTEAFF. The chain has TRBV5-6 and TRBJ1-1; the D gene is possibly TRBD1 (5 bases). The CDR3 totals 15 residues. The V end was cut by 2 bases, the J end by 1 base, with 12 bases between. CDR1 SGHDT and CDR2 YYEEEE come from the germline V gene.

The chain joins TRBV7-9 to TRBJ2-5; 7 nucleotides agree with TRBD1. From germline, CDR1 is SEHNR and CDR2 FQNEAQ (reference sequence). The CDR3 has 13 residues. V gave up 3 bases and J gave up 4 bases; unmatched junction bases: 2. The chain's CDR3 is CASSFRGLETQYF. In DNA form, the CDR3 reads TGTGCCAGCAGCTTCAGGGGGTTAGAGACCCAGTACTTC.

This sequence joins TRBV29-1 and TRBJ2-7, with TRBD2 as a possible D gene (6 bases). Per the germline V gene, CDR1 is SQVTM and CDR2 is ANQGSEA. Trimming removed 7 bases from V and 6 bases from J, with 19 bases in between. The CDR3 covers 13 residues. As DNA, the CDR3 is TGCAGCGCCGAGGGCGGGGAAAAGTCCGAGCAGTACTTC. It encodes CSAEGGEKSEQYF.